These 27 T cell receptor beta chains were all obtained from the same sample, sequenced in a study of regulatory T cells in long-lasting Graves disease listed by TCRdb under 2021. The time point label for this specimen denotes: persistent/refractory GD, antithyroid drugs over 5 years with positive TRAb. For both TCR sequencing and RNA sequencing, RNA was extracted from PBMCs in TRIzol. The receptor library was made with multiplex PCR. These reads were obtained on an Illumina HiSeq 4000. iRepertoire HTBI primers and Arm-PCR amplification of CDR3 regions were used to construct TCR beta libraries. Using fastp at Q25 and MiXCR, TCRdb reprocessed the public reads and kept productive beta chains. Each CDR3 protein gets just one entry, which takes the most common genes and DNA from the rows behind it. For this sample the table gives 350,000 to 500,000 distinct CDR3 sequences, of which around 20% were detected only once. Around 15% of the sample comes from the top ten.

Specimen: peripheral blood mononuclear cells (PBMCs), collected when the disease was refractory, from a patient treated with antithyroid drugs. Source of these receptors: a female donor with Graves disease.

This clonotype was detected many times. This chain uses TRBV5-1 with TRBJ2-6; D possibly matches TRBD1 or TRBD2 (5 bases each). The CDR3 spans 18 residues. Trimming removed 4 bases from V and 0 bases from J, with 17 bases in between. Germline V lookup: CDR1 SGHRS, CDR2 YFSETQ. The CDR3 reads CASSPRTGRDSGANVLTF. In nucleotides, the CDR3 is TGCGCCAGCAGCCCAAGGACGGGACGGGACTCTGGGGCCAACGTCCTGACTTTC.

This clonotype was counted between two and nine times. The chain joins TRBV18 to TRBJ2-7, with D unresolved. V lost 0 bases and J 5 bases, leaving 20 bases between the germline ends. The CDR3 is 17 amino acids. Germline V gene lookup returns CDR1 KGHSH and CDR2 LQKENI. The chain's CDR3 is CASSPPIQAPWEDEQYF. CDR3 nucleotide sequence: TGTGCCAGCTCACCACCGATCCAGGCCCCTTGGGAAGACGAGCAGTACTTC.

This clonotype has at least ten counts. This rearrangement joins TRBV20-1 to TRBJ2-7; 11 bases are shared with TRBD2. V was pared by 3 bases and J by 6 bases, with 4 bases of the junction left unmatched. CDR1 is DFQATT and CDR2 is SNEGSKA in the germline V gene (reference sequence). The CDR3 is made up of 13 amino acids. The CDR3 sequence is CSASGLAGGEQYF. The CDR3 nucleotides are TGCAGTGCTAGCGGGCTAGCGGGAGGCGAGCAGTACTTC.

This clonotype came up many times. The rearrangement joins TRBV28 to TRBJ2-4, with 8 positions matching TRBD1. V lost 7 bases, J lost 0 bases, and 14 bases stayed unmatched. The CDR3 length is 18 residues. Germline V gives CDR1 MDHEN, CDR2 SYDVKM. The DNA of the CDR3 is TGTGCCAGCAATCTGTCCTTAGGACAGGGAACAGCCAAAAACATTCAGTACTTC. This translates into CASNLSLGQGTAKNIQYF. The full variable domain, in which reference TRBV28 and TRBJ2-4 provide the parts outside the CDR3, is DVKVTQSSRYLVKRTGEKVFLECVQDMDHENMFWYRQDPGLGLRLIYFSYDVKMKEKGDIPEGYSVSREKKERFSLILESASTNQTSMYLCASNLSLGQGTAKNIQYFGAGTRLSVL.

The rearrangement joins TRBV27 to TRBJ2-1, with 9 bases matching TRBD2. The CDR3 extends over 13 amino acids. The J segment lost 3 bases and the V segment lost 7 bases, leaving 1 base of the junction unmatched. Germline-derived CDR1 and CDR2 are MNHEY and SMNVEV (reference sequence). CDR3 region: CASTSGNYNEQFF. DNA of the CDR3: TGTGCCAGCACTAGCGGGAACTACAATGAGCAGTTCTTC.

About this clonotype itself: A much larger clone lies a single base off, so this may be a read error. The chain uses TRBV27 and TRBJ2-5; D is possibly TRBD1 or TRBD2 (5 bases each). Trimming pared 9 bases from V and 5 bases from J, leaving 19 bases between. Germline-derived CDR1 and CDR2 are MNHEY and SMNVEV (reference sequence). The CDR3 loop spans 14 amino acids. The CDR3 loop is CARRETTDLETQYF. DNA for the CDR3: TGTGCCAGACGGGAAACGACAGATCTGGAGACCCAGTACTTC.

This clonotype was seen repeatedly, ten times or more. The germline gene is not matched at one end of the junction; a read error may be the cause. The chain has TRBV28 and TRBJ2-7; TRBD2 matches 9 bases. The CDR3 contains 14 residues. Germline CDR1 and CDR2: MDHEN and SYDVKM. The CDR3 loop is CASSHGGRAYEQYF. Here the CDR3 DNA reads TGTGCCAGCAGTCACGGCGGGAGGGCCTATGAGCAGTACTTC.

There are many counts of this clonotype. This rearrangement joins TRBV28 to TRBJ2-7, with 7 bases matching TRBD1. V gave up 1 base and J gave up 0 bases; unmatched junction bases: 9. The length of the CDR3 is 17 residues. The V gene's germline CDR1 is MDHEN and CDR2 SYDVKM. The CDR3 DNA is TGTGCCAGCAGTTTATCAGAGCAGGGGGAAAGCTCCTACGAGCAGTACTTC. This sequence encodes CASSLSEQGESSYEQYF. Looking up the rest from reference TRBV28 and TRBJ2-7 gives the full variable domain: DVKVTQSSRYLVKRTGEKVFLECVQDMDHENMFWYRQDPGLGLRLIYFSYDVKMKEKGDIPEGYSVSREKKERFSLILESASTNQTSMYLCASSLSEQGESSYEQYFGPGTRLTVT.

The table lists this clonotype with a few counts. The genes are TRBV2 and TRBJ2-1; D is undetermined. V dropped 6 bases and J dropped 9 bases, with 15 bases sitting between them. Germline-derived CDR1 and CDR2 are SNHLY and FYNNEI. The CDR3 runs 13 residues. CDR3 nucleotides: TGTGCCAGCAGCGCCAGTAAACGGGTTGAGCAGTTCTTC. Amino acid sequence: CASSASKRVEQFF. Filled out from reference TRBV2 and TRBJ2-1, the complete variable domain reads EPEVTQTPSHQVTQMGQEVILRCVPISNHLYFYWYRQILGQKVEFLVSFYNNEISEKSEIFDDQFSVERPDGSNFTLKIRSTKLEDSAMYFCASSASKRVEQFFGPGTRLTVL.

J is TRBJ2-2 and V is TRBV19; 9 positions match TRBD2. J gave up 6 bases and V 2 bases, and 10 bases lay outside the gene matches. The CDR3 covers 17 residues. CDR1 LNHDA and CDR2 SQIVND come from the germline V gene (reference sequence). CDR3 DNA: TGTGCCAGTAGTATACATCTTCGGCTAGCGGGACCCGGGGAGCTGTTTTTT. Amino acids: CASSIHLRLAGPGELFF.

With respect to this clonotype: This could be a read error, since a much larger clone is one nucleotide away. Lacking the conserved final phenylalanine or tryptophan, this CDR3 likely reflects a read error. This chain connects TRBV20-1 to TRBJ1-1; no clear D. The CDR3 sequence is 14 residues long. Germline values: CDR1 DFQATT, CDR2 SNEGSKA (reference sequence). The V gene lost 1 base and the J gene lost 1 base, with 10 bases spanning the gap. In DNA form, the CDR3 reads TGCAGTGCTAGAGTCAGTGCCAGGAACACTGAAGCTTTCTGT. Protein product: CSARVSARNTEAFC.

This clonotype was found a few times. A read error may be the cause here, since a much bigger clone is one base away. The rearrangement links TRBV28 to TRBJ1-1; D ambiguous. CDR3 length: 14 residues. Germline V gene data show CDR1 as MDHEN and CDR2 as SYDVKM. The CDR3 here is CAGSRDSGHGEAFF. CDR3 bases: TGTGCCGGCAGTCGTGATTCGGGCCACGGAGAAGCTTTCTTT.

Here the CDR3 reads CSASGSRTDTQYF. In nucleotides, the CDR3 is TGCAGTGCTAGCGGGAGTCGTACAGATACGCAGTATTTT. The chain has TRBV20-1 and TRBJ2-3; D might be TRBD2 (6 bases). V was shortened by 3 bases and J by 3 bases, with 10 bases between the two germline ends. This CDR3 spans 13 amino acids. Germline-derived CDR1 and CDR2 are DFQATT and SNEGSKA (reference sequence).

This clonotype was seen a handful of times. The J gene is TRBJ2-7, the V gene TRBV20-1, with TRBD2 identical over 9 bases. Germline V gene lookup returns CDR1 DFQATT and CDR2 SNEGSKA (reference sequence). With V trimmed by 5 bases and J by 0 bases, 8 bases remained unmatched. The CDR3 covers 15 residues. CDR3 in amino acids: CSAPSSGKTSYEQYF. The CDR3 region has the DNA TGCAGTGCTCCATCTAGCGGGAAAACCTCCTACGAGCAGTACTTC.

This clonotype was picked up a small number of times. This sequence joins TRBV19 and TRBJ1-6, with D unresolved. V lost 2 bases, J lost 8 bases, and 4 bases lay in between. Per germline, CDR1 LNHDA and CDR2 SQIVND (reference sequence). This CDR3 comprises 12 residues. The CDR3 DNA is TGTGCCAGTAGTATAATGGATTCACCCCTCCACTTT. It translates to CASSIMDSPLHF.

The rearrangement uses TRBV19 and TRBJ1-4; D gene uncertain. Germline V gene data show CDR1 as LNHDA and CDR2 as SQIVND (reference sequence). The ends were cut back, 8 bases at V and 2 bases at J, with 12 bases in the middle. CDR3 length: 14 amino acids. The CDR3 here is CASARGRTNEKLFF. The CDR3 DNA is TGTGCCAGTGCTCGGGGAAGGACTAATGAAAAACTGTTTTTT.

The chain links TRBV6-1 to TRBJ2-2; 10 bases align to TRBD2. Germline trimming cut 7 bases from V and 3 bases from J; bases unmatched to any gene: 5. The CDR3 has 15 amino acids. Looked up from germline, CDR1 is MNHNS and CDR2 is SASEGT. The CDR3 reads CASNPAGGHTGELFF. DNA for the CDR3: TGTGCCAGCAACCCAGCGGGAGGGCACACCGGGGAGCTGTTTTTT.

The J gene is TRBJ2-1, the V gene TRBV7-2, with D possibly being TRBD2 (5 bases). The CDR3 consists of 14 residues. The germline V gene encodes CDR1 SGHTA and CDR2 FQGNSA. V shed 1 base and J shed 10 bases, with 14 bases lying between them. As DNA, the CDR3 is TGTGCCAGCAGCTTAGGGCTAGCCGGCGGGGAGCAGTTCTTC. It yields the protein CASSLGLAGGEQFF.

The chain joins TRBV25-1 to TRBJ2-6; TRBD1 agrees at 12 bases. The V and J ends lost 4 bases and 1 base, in that order; junction bases with no gene match: 5. Germline V lookup: CDR1 MGHDK, CDR2 SYGVNS. This CDR3 has 18 residues. This CDR3 reads CASSAPGQGASGANVLTF. DNA for the CDR3: TGTGCCAGCAGTGCGCCGGGACAGGGGGCATCTGGGGCCAACGTCCTGACTTTC.

The chain carries TRBV5-1 and TRBJ2-2, with TRBD1 matching 7 bases. The CDR3 is 14 amino acids. Germline CDR1 reads SGHRS; CDR2 reads YFSETQ. V shed 9 bases, J shed 10 bases, and the junction held 15 bases outside the gene matches. The CDR3 protein is CATGTGTAPQELFF. In DNA form, the CDR3 reads TGCGCCACCGGAACCGGGACAGCCCCCCAGGAGCTGTTTTTT.

This clonotype came up many times. The V and J genes are TRBV28 and TRBJ1-1, with D perhaps TRBD1 (5 bases). CDR3 length: 14 residues. The V end was cut by 6 bases, the J end by 8 bases, with 19 bases between. Germline V gene data show CDR1 as MDHEN and CDR2 as SYDVKM. The CDR3 sequence is CASRRRGESAEAFF. The CDR3 DNA is TGTGCCAGCAGGCGGCGGGGGGAGTCGGCGGAAGCTTTCTTT.

This chain connects TRBV18 to TRBJ2-2; maybe TRBD1 (6 bases). V was cut by 0 bases and J by 4 bases, with 12 bases left in between. CDR3 length: 16 residues. Germline loops: CDR1 KGHSH, CDR2 LQKENI. CDR3 in DNA: TGTGCCAGCTCACCACCGTCACAGGGAAGCACCGGGGAGCTGTTTTTT. Translated: CASSPPSQGSTGELFF.

This clonotype was picked up a small number of times. CDR3: CASSPPARLLNTEAFF. CDR3 bases: TGTGCCAGCTCACCACCAGCCAGACTGCTGAACACTGAAGCTTTCTTT. The chain employs TRBV18 and TRBJ1-1; D remains unclear. The germline V gene encodes CDR1 KGHSH and CDR2 LQKENI. CDR3 size: 16 residues. The V gene lost 0 bases and the J gene lost 0 bases, with 11 bases spanning the gap.

The J gene is TRBJ2-3, the V gene TRBV12-3 or TRBV12-4; D might be TRBD2 (5 bases). V lost 6 bases and J 10 bases, leaving 23 bases between the germline ends. The CDR3 has 15 amino acids. The CDR3 reads CASSRIEGFPDAQYF. Here the CDR3 DNA reads TGTGCCAGCAGCCGAATAGAGGGCTTTCCAGACGCGCAGTATTTT.

At least ten counts were recorded for this clonotype. V usage is TRBV27 and J usage is TRBJ1-5; D is possibly TRBD1 (6 bases). Germline V CDR1 and CDR2: MNHEY, SMNVEV (reference sequence). The V and J ends lost 8 bases and 0 bases respectively, with 14 bases between them. This CDR3 has 15 amino acids. The CDR3 sequence: CASGNQGPSNQPQHF. DNA of the CDR3: TGTGCCAGCGGTAACCAGGGGCCTAGCAATCAGCCCCAGCATTTT.

This clonotype was counted a few times. In nucleotides, the CDR3 is TGTGCCAGCAGCTTCTCCGGGACAGGCTACAATCAGCCCCAGCATTTT. As protein: CASSFSGTGYNQPQHF. V usage is TRBV7-9 and J usage is TRBJ1-5; TRBD1 agrees at 8 bases. The junction had 7 bases not matched to a gene; V was cut back by 3 bases and J by 3 bases. Germline assignment: CDR1 SEHNR and CDR2 FQNEAQ (reference sequence). There are 16 residues in the CDR3.

This clonotype was observed at least ten times. This CDR3 is CASSEVASLSNQPQHF. The CDR3 DNA follows: TGTGCCAGCAGTGAGGTCGCGAGTTTGAGCAATCAGCCCCAGCATTTT. V usage is TRBV6-2 or TRBV6-3 and J usage is TRBJ1-5; the D is unclear. Trimming pared 5 bases from V and 1 base from J, leaving 15 bases between. Germline-derived CDR1 and CDR2 are MNHEY and SVGEGT. The CDR3 is made up of 16 amino acids.